These 6 T cell receptor beta chains came from one sample sequenced in a study of identifying expanded T cells in peripheral blood. The assay was immunoSEQ multiplex PCR, and TCRdb's table has in-frame clones only and misses some. The profile shows some 100,000 clones, around 88% of them singletons. Specimen: blood. The receptors come from a person between 18 and 69 years old in good health.

This sequence joins TRBV7-2 and TRBJ1-2, with 8 positions matching TRBD1. The CDR3 length is 15 residues. Trimming removed 5 bases from V and 7 bases from J; junction bases left unmatched: 12. Germline loops: CDR1 SGHTA, CDR2 FQGNSA. Here the CDR3 reads CASSPRQGPLSGYTF. The CDR3 nucleotides are TGTGCCAGCAGCCCGCGACAGGGGCCCCTCTCTGGCTACACCTTC.

V is TRBV28 and J is TRBJ1-1; tentative D call: TRBD1 (6 bases). Trimming pared 4 bases from V and 7 bases from J, leaving 10 bases between. From germline, CDR1 is MDHEN and CDR2 SYDVKM. This CDR3 region has 12 residues. The CDR3 is CASSSSGDEAFF. Here the CDR3 DNA reads TGTGCCAGCAGTTCCTCAGGGGATGAAGCTTTCTTT.

J is TRBJ2-1 and V is TRBV4-1; D is possibly TRBD2 (6 bases). Germline V lookup: CDR1 MGHRA, CDR2 YSYEKL. The CDR3 consists of 17 residues. The germline V and J ends were trimmed by 1 base and 9 bases, with 22 bases remaining between them. The CDR3 sequence: CASSQATLAAGRGEQFF. The CDR3 nucleotides read TGCGCCAGCAGCCAAGCGACATTAGCGGCGGGACGGGGTGAGCAGTTCTTC.

This chain links TRBV6-5 with TRBJ1-5; D is uncertain. Germline V CDR1 and CDR2: MNHEY, SVGAGI. The CDR3 loop spans 14 amino acids. V gave up 2 bases and J gave up 0 bases, with 5 bases separating them. CDR3 nucleotides: TGTGCCAGCAGTTACAGGGCTAGCAATCAGCCCCAGCATTTT. Its translation: CASSYRASNQPQHF.

V usage is TRBV18 and J usage is TRBJ2-2; D not resolved. From germline, CDR1 is KGHSH and CDR2 LQKENI. Trimming removed 6 bases from V and 2 bases from J, with 10 bases in between. The CDR3 extends over 14 amino acids. The CDR3 nucleotides are TGTGCCAGCTCGGCCACAAGTAACACCGGGGAGCTGTTTTTT. Its translation is CASSATSNTGELFF. The full variable domain, rest sourced from reference TRBV18 and TRBJ2-2, is NAGVMQNPRHLVRRRGQEARLRCSPMKGHSHVYWYRQLPEEGLKFMVYLQKENIIDESGMPKERFSAEFPKEGPSILRIQQVVRGDSAAYFCASSATSNTGELFFGEGSRLTVL.

The chain links TRBV28 to TRBJ1-1; D is unresolved. There are 14 residues in the CDR3. Between the trimmed V and J ends, which lost 5 bases and 0 bases, there was a span of 10 bases. The germline V gene encodes CDR1 MDHEN and CDR2 SYDVKM. CDR3: CASSLITLNTEAFF. The CDR3 DNA reads as TGTGCCAGCAGTCTCATAACCTTGAACACTGAAGCTTTCTTT. Full variable domain (missing parts from reference TRBV28 and TRBJ1-1): DVKVTQSSRYLVKRTGEKVFLECVQDMDHENMFWYRQDPGLGLRLIYFSYDVKMKEKGDIPEGYSVSREKKERFSLILESASTNQTSMYLCASSLITLNTEAFFGQGTRLTVV.